This passage covers 23 T cell receptor beta chains from one sample sequenced in a study of cytomegalovirus exposure and HLA in healthy donors. 60 Vbeta and 13 Jbeta primers were used in PCR. Libraries were prepared by immunoSEQ multiplex PCR; TCRdb keeps only in-frame clonotypes and omits some of them. Among 80,000 to 100,000 clones listed, about 81% were seen once. The sequenced sample consisted of PBMCs. Source of these receptors: a man aged 35-49 years in good health and CMV-seronegative.

The chain combines TRBV19 with TRBJ2-3; the D is unclear. CDR1 is LNHDA and CDR2 is SQIVND in the germline V gene (reference sequence). The V and J ends lost 8 bases and 7 bases respectively, with 10 bases between them. The CDR3 has 11 residues. The CDR3 DNA reads TGTGCCAGTCGACTGGAATATACGCAGTATTTT. Amino acid sequence: CASRLEYTQYF.

V usage is TRBV27 and J usage is TRBJ1-1, with 8 bases lining up with TRBD1. Trimming at V came to 5 bases and at J to 6 bases, leaving 5 bases not matched to a gene. CDR3 size: 13 residues. Germline V gives CDR1 MNHEY, CDR2 SMNVEV (reference sequence). The CDR3 protein is CASSPRQGPEAFF. DNA for the CDR3: TGTGCCAGCAGTCCGAGACAGGGGCCTGAAGCTTTCTTT.

This clone was detected a few times. This sequence joins TRBV7-2 and TRBJ2-7, with D perhaps TRBD1 (6 bases). Trimming removed 3 bases from V and 1 base from J, with 13 bases in between. The CDR3 totals 15 residues. Germline V CDR1 and CDR2: SGHTA, FQGNSA. CDR3 DNA: TGTGCCAGCAGCTTTTATCGGGACATTTCCTACGAGCAGTACTTC. It specifies CASSFYRDISYEQYF.

This clone occurred a few times. This chain uses TRBV5-4 with TRBJ1-4; no clear D gene. The length of the CDR3 is 13 residues. V lost 3 bases, J lost 6 bases, and 9 bases lay in between. Germline V lookup: CDR1 SGHNT, CDR2 YYREEE (reference sequence). As DNA, the CDR3 is TGTGCCAGCAGCTCGATGTCGGATGAAAAACTGTTTTTT. Its protein is CASSSMSDEKLFF.

The chain has TRBV11-2 and TRBJ1-1; the D is unclear. Germline lookup yields CDR1 SGHAT and CDR2 FQNNGV. The CDR3 has 14 amino acids. V lost 0 bases to trimming and J lost 4 bases, with 9 bases between them. The CDR3 region has the DNA TGTGCCAGCAGCTTAGATGGCAGGCTCACTGAAGCTTTCTTT. Residues: CASSLDGRLTEAFF.

The gene calls are TRBV6-6 and TRBJ2-1; D call uncertain. The CDR3 loop spans 15 amino acids. Between the trimmed V and J ends, which lost 4 bases and 6 bases, there was a span of 16 bases. Germline V gives CDR1 MNHNY, CDR2 SVGAGI (reference sequence). CDR3 DNA sequence: TGTGCCAGCAGTTTAAGTGTTACAGTTCCCAATGAGCAGTTCTTC. Protein: CASSLSVTVPNEQFF.

The chain combines TRBV27 with TRBJ2-7; 10 positions agree with TRBD1. V lost 7 bases to trimming and J lost 3 bases; unmatched junction nucleotides: 6. Germline CDR1 is MNHEY and CDR2 is SMNVEV (reference sequence). The CDR3 is made up of 14 amino acids. The chain's CDR3 is CASMGTGEIYEQYF. CDR3 bases: TGTGCCAGCATGGGGACAGGGGAAATCTACGAGCAGTACTTC.

This chain uses TRBV28 with TRBJ1-4, with D possibly TRBD1 on 6 matching bases. Deletions cut 6 bases from V and 3 bases from J, with 11 bases between. The CDR3 sequence is 14 residues long. The germline V gene encodes CDR1 MDHEN and CDR2 SYDVKM. For the CDR3, the DNA is TGTGCCAGCAGCCCAGGGGTTGCTAATGAAAAACTGTTTTTT. Translated: CASSPGVANEKLFF.

The rearrangement uses TRBV9 and TRBJ2-2; 9 bases are a match to TRBD2. This CDR3 spans 16 amino acids. V lost 0 bases to trimming and J lost 4 bases; unmatched junction nucleotides: 4. Germline V gives CDR1 SGDLS, CDR2 YYNGEE. This CDR3 reads CASSVALAGFTGELFF. The CDR3 region has the DNA TGTGCCAGCAGCGTAGCCCTAGCGGGGTTCACCGGGGAGCTGTTTTTT.

The V and J genes are TRBV27 and TRBJ2-1; 8 positions agree with TRBD1. Germline CDR1 and CDR2: MNHEY and SMNVEV (reference sequence). The V segment lost 2 bases and the J segment 14 bases; nucleotides outside the gene matches: 8. This CDR3 is 13 amino acids long. As DNA, the CDR3 is TGTGCCAGCAGTTTAGGGCCTAGACAGGGGAAGTTCTTC. It translates to CASSLGPRQGKFF.

The chain is built from TRBV13 and TRBJ2-3; the match to TRBD2 covers 15 bases. CDR1 PRHDT and CDR2 FYEKMQ come from the germline V gene (reference sequence). The V segment lost 1 base and the J segment 1 base; nucleotides outside the gene matches: 6. There are 19 residues in the CDR3. CDR3 nucleotides: TGTGCCAGCAGCTTAGAAGGACTAGCGGGGGGGCCAGGCACAGATACGCAGTATTTT. This encodes CASSLEGLAGGPGTDTQYF.

The chain uses TRBV27 and TRBJ1-1; D is unresolved. The CDR3 has 14 residues. Germline V CDR1 and CDR2: MNHEY, SMNVEV (reference sequence). Between the trimmed V and J ends, which lost 1 base and 4 bases, there was a span of 10 bases. The chain's CDR3 is CASSLYSGPTEAFF. Written as DNA, the CDR3 is TGTGCCAGCAGTTTATATTCAGGTCCCACTGAAGCTTTCTTT.

V and J are TRBV27 and TRBJ2-7, with 9 bases aligning to TRBD1. Germline trimming cut 7 bases from V and 4 bases from J; bases unmatched to any gene: 5. The CDR3 is 13 amino acids. Germline values: CDR1 MNHEY, CDR2 SMNVEV (reference sequence). The CDR3 region is CASNPTGGYEQYF. The DNA of the CDR3 is TGTGCCAGCAACCCGACAGGGGGTTACGAGCAGTACTTC.

This clone occurred once. The chain links TRBV7-2 to TRBJ2-1; TRBD2 matches at 9 bases. The CDR3 is 14 residues long. Germline values: CDR1 SGHTA, CDR2 FQGNSA. V shed 5 bases and J 7 bases; nucleotides not matched to a gene: 6. The DNA of the CDR3 is TGTGCCAGCAGCAGTCTAGCGGGGCGAAATGAGCAGTTCTTC. Protein sequence: CASSSLAGRNEQFF.

The chain is built from TRBV9 and TRBJ2-5; possibly TRBD2 for D (7 bases). The V gene's germline CDR1 is SGDLS and CDR2 YYNGEE. This CDR3 is built from 15 residues. V lost 2 bases, J lost 5 bases, and 16 bases lay in between. CDR3 amino acids: CASSVGTGGVETQYF. The CDR3 DNA is TGTGCCAGCAGCGTGGGGACGGGGGGCGTCGAGACCCAGTACTTC. The variable domain in full, completed from reference TRBV9 and TRBJ2-5, reads DSGVTQTPKHLITATGQRVTLRCSPRSGDLSVYWYQQSLDQGLQFLIQYYNGEERAKGNILERFSAQQFPDLHSELNLSSLELGDSALYFCASSVGTGGVETQYFGPGTRLLVL.

This clone was picked up a small number of times. The rearrangement links TRBV7-2 to TRBJ2-7, with D possibly being TRBD2 (6 bases). V gave up 5 bases and J gave up 0 bases, with 14 bases separating them. This CDR3 comprises 15 residues. In germline, CDR1 is SGHTA, CDR2 FQGNSA. CDR3 bases: TGTGCCAGCAGCCTTCTGGAGGGGTTCTCCTACGAGCAGTACTTC. It codes for CASSLLEGFSYEQYF.

The chain employs TRBV6-1 and TRBJ1-5; D possibly corresponds to TRBD1 (6 bases). The germline gives CDR1 MNHNS, CDR2 SASEGT. CDR3 length equals 14 residues. With 4 bases removed from V and 7 bases from J, the gap between germline ends came to 14 bases. CDR3 nucleotide sequence: TGTGCCAGCAGTGCTAGGGGGGGTGGACAGCCCCAGCATTTT. Translated, it gives CASSARGGGQPQHF.

This chain joins TRBV10-1 and TRBJ2-3; TRBD1 might be the D (6 bases). From germline, CDR1 is WNHNN and CDR2 SYGVQD (reference sequence). V gave up 4 bases and J gave up 5 bases, with 10 bases separating them. The CDR3 runs 13 residues. The CDR3 DNA sequence: TGCGCCAGCAGTGCAGGGGTGATAGATACGCAGTATTTT. Its translation is CASSAGVIDTQYF.

The V call is TRBV5-1, the J call TRBJ1-4; tentative D call: TRBD1 (5 bases). V dropped 3 bases and J dropped 10 bases, with 16 bases sitting between them. The length of the CDR3 is 14 residues. The germline V gene encodes CDR1 SGHRS and CDR2 YFSETQ. CDR3 sequence: CASSSGLDSGKLFF. The CDR3 DNA follows: TGCGCCAGCAGCTCGGGACTCGATTCTGGAAAACTGTTTTTT.

The CDR3 nucleotides read TGCGCCAGCAGGGCAGGGCGAAACTCTGGAAACACCATATATTTT. This encodes CASRAGRNSGNTIYF. The chain couples TRBV5-1 to TRBJ1-3, with D possibly matching TRBD1 (5 bases). CDR3 length: 15 residues. From germline, CDR1 is SGHRS and CDR2 YFSETQ. Trimming took off 5 bases at V and 0 bases at J, with 12 bases between the two ends.

J is TRBJ1-1 and V is TRBV15; TRBD1 matches at 7 bases. V dropped 5 bases and J dropped 7; count of bases not matched to a gene: 7. Germline V lookup: CDR1 LNHNV, CDR2 YYDKDF (reference sequence). The CDR3 totals 13 residues. The CDR3 loop is CATSGGGYSEAFF. The CDR3 DNA follows: TGTGCCACCAGCGGAGGGGGCTACAGTGAAGCTTTCTTT.

The chain employs TRBV2 and TRBJ2-7; the D gene is possibly TRBD2 (5 bases). This CDR3 contains 13 residues. The germline V gene has CDR1 SNHLY and CDR2 FYNNEI. V lost 6 bases and J lost 4, with 13 bases in between. Written as DNA, the CDR3 is TGTGCCAGCAGGTCCGGGGAAACTTACGAGCAGTACTTC. Its translation: CASRSGETYEQYF.

The chain recombines TRBV5-5 with TRBJ2-7, with TRBD2 matching 11 bases. The germline V gene has CDR1 SGHKS and CDR2 YYEKEE (reference sequence). The CDR3 covers 15 residues. With 3 bases clipped from V and 6 bases from J, the junction kept 8 bases outside the gene matches. CDR3 coding DNA: TGTGCCAGCAGCTCACTTAGCGGGGGGGTTCGCGAGCAGTACTTC. Residues: CASSSLSGGVREQYF.